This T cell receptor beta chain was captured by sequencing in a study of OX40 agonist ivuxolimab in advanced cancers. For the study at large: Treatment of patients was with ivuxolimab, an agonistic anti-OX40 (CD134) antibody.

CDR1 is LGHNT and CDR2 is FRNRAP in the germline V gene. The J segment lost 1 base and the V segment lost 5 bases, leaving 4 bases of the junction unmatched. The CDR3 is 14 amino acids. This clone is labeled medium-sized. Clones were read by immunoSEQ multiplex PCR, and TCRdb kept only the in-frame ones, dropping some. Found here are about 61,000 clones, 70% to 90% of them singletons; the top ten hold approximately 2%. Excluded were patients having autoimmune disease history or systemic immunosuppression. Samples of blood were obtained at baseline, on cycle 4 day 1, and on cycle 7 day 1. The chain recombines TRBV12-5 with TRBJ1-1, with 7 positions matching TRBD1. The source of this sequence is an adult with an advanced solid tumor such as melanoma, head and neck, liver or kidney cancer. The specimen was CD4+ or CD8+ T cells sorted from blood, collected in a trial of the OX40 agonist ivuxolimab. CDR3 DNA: TGTGCTAGTGGTCTGGGACAGCCGAACACTGAAGCTTTCTTT. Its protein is CASGLGQPNTEAFF.